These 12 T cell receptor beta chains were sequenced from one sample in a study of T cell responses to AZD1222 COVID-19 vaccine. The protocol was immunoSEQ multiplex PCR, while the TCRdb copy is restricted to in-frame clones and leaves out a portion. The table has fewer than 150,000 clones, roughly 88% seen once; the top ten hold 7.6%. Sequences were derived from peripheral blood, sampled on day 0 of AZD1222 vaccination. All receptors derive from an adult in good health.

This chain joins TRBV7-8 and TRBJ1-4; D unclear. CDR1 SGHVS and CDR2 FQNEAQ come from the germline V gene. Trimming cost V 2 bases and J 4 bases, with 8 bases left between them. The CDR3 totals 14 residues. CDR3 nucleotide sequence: TGTGCCAGCAGCTTAAGTCAGGTTAATGAAAAACTGTTTTTT. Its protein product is CASSLSQVNEKLFF.

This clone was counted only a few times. The CDR3 sequence is CATRTGGLRDGNQPQHF. CDR3 coding DNA: TGTGCCACCAGGACAGGGGGCCTCCGTGATGGCAATCAGCCCCAGCATTTT. The rearrangement uses TRBV15 and TRBJ1-5; 10 nucleotides line up with TRBD1. V was pared by 6 bases and J by 2 bases, with 10 bases of the junction left unmatched. There are 17 residues in the CDR3. Germline V gene data show CDR1 as LNHNV and CDR2 as YYDKDF (reference sequence).

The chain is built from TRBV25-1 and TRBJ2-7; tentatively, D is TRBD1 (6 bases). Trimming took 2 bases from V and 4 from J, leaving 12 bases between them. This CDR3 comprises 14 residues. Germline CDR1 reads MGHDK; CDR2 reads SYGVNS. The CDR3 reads CASSELGQIYEQYF. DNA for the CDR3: TGTGCCAGCAGTGAACTTGGACAGATTTACGAGCAGTACTTC.

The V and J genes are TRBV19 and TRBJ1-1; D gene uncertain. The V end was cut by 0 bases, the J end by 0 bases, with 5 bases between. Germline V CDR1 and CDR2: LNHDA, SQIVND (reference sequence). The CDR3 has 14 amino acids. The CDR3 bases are TGTGCCAGTAGTATAGAGACGATGAACACTGAAGCTTTCTTT. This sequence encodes CASSIETMNTEAFF.

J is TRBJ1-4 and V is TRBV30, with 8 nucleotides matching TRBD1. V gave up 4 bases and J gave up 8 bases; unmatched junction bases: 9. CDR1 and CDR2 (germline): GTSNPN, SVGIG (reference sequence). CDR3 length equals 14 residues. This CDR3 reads CAWTTGQGYEKLFF. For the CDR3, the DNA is TGTGCCTGGACTACCGGACAGGGATACGAAAAACTGTTTTTT.

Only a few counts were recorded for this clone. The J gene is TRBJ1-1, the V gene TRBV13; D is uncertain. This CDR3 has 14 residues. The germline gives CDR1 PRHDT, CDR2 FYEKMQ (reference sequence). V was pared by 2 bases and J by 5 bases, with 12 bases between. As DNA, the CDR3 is TGTGCCAGCAGCTTACCGATGGGGAAGACTGAAGCTTTCTTT. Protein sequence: CASSLPMGKTEAFF.

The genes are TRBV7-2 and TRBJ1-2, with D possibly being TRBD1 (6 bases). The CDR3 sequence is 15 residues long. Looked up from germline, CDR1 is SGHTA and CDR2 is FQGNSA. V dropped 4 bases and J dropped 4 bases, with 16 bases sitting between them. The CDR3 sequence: CASSSASGHRYGYTF. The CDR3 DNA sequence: TGTGCCAGCAGCTCCGCCTCGGGACACCGCTATGGCTACACCTTC.

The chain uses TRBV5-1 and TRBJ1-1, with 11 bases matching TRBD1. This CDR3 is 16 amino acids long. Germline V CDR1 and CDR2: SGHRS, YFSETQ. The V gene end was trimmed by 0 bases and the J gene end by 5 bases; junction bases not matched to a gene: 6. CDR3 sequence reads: CASSLGTGGQGTEAFF. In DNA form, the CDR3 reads TGCGCCAGCAGCTTGGGGACAGGGGGCCAGGGGACTGAAGCTTTCTTT.

The CDR3 region is CASSQARYSEQFF. In DNA form, the CDR3 reads TGTGCCAGCAGTCAGGCACGATACTCCGAGCAGTTCTTC. The chain employs TRBV6-5 and TRBJ2-1; D unresolved. CDR3 length: 13 amino acids. CDR1 is MNHEY and CDR2 is SVGAGI in the germline V gene. V was shortened by 5 bases and J by 10 bases, with 15 bases between the two germline ends.

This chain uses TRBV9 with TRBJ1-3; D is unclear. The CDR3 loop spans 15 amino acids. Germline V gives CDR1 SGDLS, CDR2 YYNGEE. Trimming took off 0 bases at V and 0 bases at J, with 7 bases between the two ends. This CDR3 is CASSVAWDSGNTIYF. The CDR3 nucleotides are TGTGCCAGCAGCGTAGCTTGGGACTCTGGAAACACCATATATTTT.

DNA for the CDR3: TGTGCCAGCAGCCAAGGACAGACTAGCCTCGGAGATACGCAGTATTTT. Translation: CASSQGQTSLGDTQYF. The chain recombines TRBV14 with TRBJ2-3, with 7 bases matching TRBD2. V gave up 1 base and J gave up 5 bases; unmatched junction bases: 9. The CDR3 is 16 residues long. Germline V lookup: CDR1 SGHDN, CDR2 FVKESK.

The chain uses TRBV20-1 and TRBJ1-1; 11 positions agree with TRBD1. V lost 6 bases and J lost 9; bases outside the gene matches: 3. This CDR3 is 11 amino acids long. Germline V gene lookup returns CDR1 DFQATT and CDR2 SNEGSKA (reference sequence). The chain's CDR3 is CSARTGGQAFF. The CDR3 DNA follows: TGCAGTGCCCGGACAGGGGGCCAAGCTTTCTTT.